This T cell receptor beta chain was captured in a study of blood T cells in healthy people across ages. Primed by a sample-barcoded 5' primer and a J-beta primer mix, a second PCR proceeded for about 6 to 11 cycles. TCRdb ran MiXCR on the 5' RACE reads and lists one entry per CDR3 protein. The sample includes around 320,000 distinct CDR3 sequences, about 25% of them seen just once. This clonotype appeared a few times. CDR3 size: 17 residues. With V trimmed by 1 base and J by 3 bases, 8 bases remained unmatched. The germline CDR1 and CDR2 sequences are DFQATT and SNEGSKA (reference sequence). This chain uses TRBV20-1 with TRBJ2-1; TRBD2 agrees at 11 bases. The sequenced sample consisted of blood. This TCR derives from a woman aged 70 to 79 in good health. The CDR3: CSARGISGRAGYNEQFF. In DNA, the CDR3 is TGCAGTGCTAGAGGGATTAGCGGGAGGGCCGGCTACAATGAGCAGTTCTTC.